The rows below give T cell receptor beta chains drawn from one sample of a study of T cells in Graves' hyperthyroidism and ophthalmopathy. TCRdb reprocessed the multiplex PCR reads via MiXCR and lists one record per CDR3 protein. Of fewer than 550,000 distinct CDR3 sequences detected, around 22% appear once; the ten largest clones hold about 11%. Sequencing was performed on blood. The receptors come from a woman aged 25 to 45 with Graves' ophthalmopathy. The CDR3 runs from the conserved cysteine through the conserved F or W. The D gene is left open where the match is weak. Size values are once, few and many counts, or a class for expanded clones, and some rows have none.

v_call	d_call	j_call	clone_size	cdr3_nt	cdr3_aa
TRBV11-1	-	TRBJ2-2	few	TGTGCCAGCAGCTTATCCGCCAGGGGAAACACCGGGGAGCTGTTTTTT	CASSLSARGNTGELFF
TRBV18	-	TRBJ2-7	few	TGTGCCAGCTCACCAAACCTTCCCTACGAGCAGTACTTC	CASSPNLPYEQYF
TRBV11-1	TRBD1	TRBJ1-2	-	TGTGCCAGCAGCCAATTAATCCAACAGGGGTTTTACGGCTACACCTTC	CASSQLIQQGFYGYTF
TRBV6-5	-	TRBJ2-7	many	TGTGCCAGCAGTCATAAACCAGACTCCCGCGAGCAGTACTTC	CASSHKPDSREQYF
TRBV12-3/TRBV12-4	-	TRBJ2-5	many	TGTGCCAGCAGGGGACGAGGGGAGACCCAGTACTTC	CASRGRGETQYF
TRBV9	-	TRBJ2-2	many	TGTGCCAGCAGCGTACGCGGGACCGGGGAGCTGTTTTTT	CASSVRGTGELFF
TRBV29-1	-	TRBJ1-2	-	TGCAGCGTTGAATTAACGGATCCGACTATCCTCTATGGCTACACCTTC	CSVELTDPTILYGYTF
TRBV12-3/TRBV12-4	-	TRBJ2-2	many	TGTGCCAGCAGTTCCCCCCAACAGTACATCGGGGAGCTGTTTTTT	CASSSPQQYIGELFF
TRBV28	TRBD1	TRBJ2-2	-	TGTGCCAGCAGTTTACAGGGGACAGGCTACACCGGGGAGCTGTTTTTT	CASSLQGTGYTGELFF
TRBV5-1	-	TRBJ1-2	many	TGCGCCAGCAGCTTGGTGGTGACAGGCTATGGCTACACCTTC	CASSLVVTGYGYTF
TRBV20-1	-	TRBJ2-3	few	TGCAGTGCCCAGGGTAGCGGCACAGATACGCAGTATTTT	CSAQGSGTDTQYF
TRBV12-3/TRBV12-4	TRBD2	TRBJ2-5	once	TGTGCCAGCAGTGCGCGACTAGCGGGGGGGCCAGAAGAGACCCAGTACTTC	CASSARLAGGPEETQYF
TRBV7-2	-	TRBJ1-5	many	TGTGCCAGCAGCTTCGGCGGTTTTAGCAATCAGCCCCAGCATTTT	CASSFGGFSNQPQHF
TRBV6-1	-	TRBJ1-5	once	TGTGCCAGCAGTGAACGGCAGGGACGGTGGAGCAATCAGCCCCAGCATTTT	CASSERQGRWSNQPQHF
TRBV7-9	-	TRBJ1-1	many	TGTGCCAGCAGATCTCGGACAGTTTCCAACACTGAAGCTTTCTTT	CASRSRTVSNTEAFF
TRBV2	TRBD1	TRBJ2-2	-	TGTGCCATCGGGACAGGGAACACCGGGGAGCTGTTTTTT	CAIGTGNTGELFF
TRBV12-3/TRBV12-4	TRBD1	TRBJ1-1	-	TGTGCCAGCAGTTTACAGGGGGGGACGTTGGCTTTCTTT	CASSLQGGTLAFF